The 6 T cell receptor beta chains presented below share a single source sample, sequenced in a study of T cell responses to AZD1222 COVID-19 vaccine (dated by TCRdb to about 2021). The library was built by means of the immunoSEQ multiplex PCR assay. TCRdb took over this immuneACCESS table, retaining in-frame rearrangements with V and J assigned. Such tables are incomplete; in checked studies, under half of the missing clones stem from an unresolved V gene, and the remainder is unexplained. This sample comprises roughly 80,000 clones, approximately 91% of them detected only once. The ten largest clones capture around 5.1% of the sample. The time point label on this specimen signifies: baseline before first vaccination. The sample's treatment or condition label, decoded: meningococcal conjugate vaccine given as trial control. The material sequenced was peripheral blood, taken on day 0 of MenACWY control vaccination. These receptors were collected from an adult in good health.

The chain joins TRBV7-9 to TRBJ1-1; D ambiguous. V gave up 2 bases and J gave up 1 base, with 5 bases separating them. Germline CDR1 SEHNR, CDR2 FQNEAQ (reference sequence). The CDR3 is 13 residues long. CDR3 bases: TGTGCCAGCAGCTTACGGACGAACACTGAAGCTTTCTTT. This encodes CASSLRTNTEAFF.

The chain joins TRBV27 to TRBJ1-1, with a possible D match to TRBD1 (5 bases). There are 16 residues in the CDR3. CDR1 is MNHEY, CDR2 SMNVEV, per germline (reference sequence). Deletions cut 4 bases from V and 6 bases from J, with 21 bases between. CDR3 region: CASSSSLTPRGAEAFF. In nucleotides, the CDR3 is TGTGCCAGCAGTTCAAGTCTAACGCCCCGGGGGGCTGAAGCTTTCTTT.

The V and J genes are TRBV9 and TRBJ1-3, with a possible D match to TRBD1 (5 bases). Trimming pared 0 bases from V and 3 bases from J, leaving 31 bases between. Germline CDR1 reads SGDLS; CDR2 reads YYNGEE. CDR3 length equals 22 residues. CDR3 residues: CASSVASPRDPYPRYGGNTIYF. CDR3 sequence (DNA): TGTGCCAGCAGCGTAGCTTCCCCACGGGACCCATATCCCAGATATGGTGGAAACACCATATATTTT.

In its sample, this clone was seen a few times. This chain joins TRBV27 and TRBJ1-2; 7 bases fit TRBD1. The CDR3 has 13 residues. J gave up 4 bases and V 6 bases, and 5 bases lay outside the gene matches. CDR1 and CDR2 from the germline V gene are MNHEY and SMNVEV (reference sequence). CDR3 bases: TGTGCCAGCAGCACGGACAGGCTCTATGGCTACACCTTC. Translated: CASSTDRLYGYTF.

CDR3: CASSLVSGTGELFF. DNA for the CDR3: TGTGCCAGCAGCCTTGTTAGTGGAACCGGGGAGCTGTTTTTT. The chain joins TRBV28 to TRBJ2-2; no clear D. V lost 6 bases, J lost 5 bases, and 13 bases lay in between. Germline CDR1 and CDR2: MDHEN and SYDVKM. This CDR3 contains 14 residues.

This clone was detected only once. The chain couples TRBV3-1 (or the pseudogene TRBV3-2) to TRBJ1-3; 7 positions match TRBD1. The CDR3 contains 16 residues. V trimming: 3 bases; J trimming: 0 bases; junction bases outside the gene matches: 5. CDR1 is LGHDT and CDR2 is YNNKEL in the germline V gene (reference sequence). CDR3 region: CASSQDRSYSGNTIYF. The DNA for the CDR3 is TGTGCCAGCAGCCAGGACAGGAGCTACTCTGGAAACACCATATATTTT.